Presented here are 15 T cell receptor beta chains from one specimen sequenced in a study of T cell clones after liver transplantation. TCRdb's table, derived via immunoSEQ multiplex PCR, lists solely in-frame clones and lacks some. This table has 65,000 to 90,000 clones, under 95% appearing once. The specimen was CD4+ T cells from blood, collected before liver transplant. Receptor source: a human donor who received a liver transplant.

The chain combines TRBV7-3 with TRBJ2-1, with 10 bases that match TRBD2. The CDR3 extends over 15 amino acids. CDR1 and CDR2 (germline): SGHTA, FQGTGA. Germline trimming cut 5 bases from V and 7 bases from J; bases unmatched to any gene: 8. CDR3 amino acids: CASSPQLAGANEQFF. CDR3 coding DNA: TGTGCCAGCAGCCCCCAGCTAGCGGGAGCGAATGAGCAGTTCTTC.

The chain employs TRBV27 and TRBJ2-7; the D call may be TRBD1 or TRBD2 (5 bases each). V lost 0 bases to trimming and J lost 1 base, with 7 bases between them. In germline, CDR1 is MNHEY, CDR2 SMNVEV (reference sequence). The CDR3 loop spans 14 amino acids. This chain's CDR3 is CASSLSGTSYEQYF. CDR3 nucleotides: TGTGCCAGCAGTTTATCCGGGACGTCCTACGAGCAGTACTTC.

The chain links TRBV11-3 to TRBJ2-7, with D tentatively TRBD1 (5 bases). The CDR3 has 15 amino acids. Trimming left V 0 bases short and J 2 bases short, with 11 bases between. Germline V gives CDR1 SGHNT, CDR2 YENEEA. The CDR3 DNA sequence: TGTGCCAGCAGCTTAGACCAATCCAGGGCCTACGAGCAGTACTTC. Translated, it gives CASSLDQSRAYEQYF.

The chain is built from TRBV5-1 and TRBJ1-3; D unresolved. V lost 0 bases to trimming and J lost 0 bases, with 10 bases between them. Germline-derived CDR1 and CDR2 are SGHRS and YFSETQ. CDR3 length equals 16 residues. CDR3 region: CASSLVGPSSGNTIYF. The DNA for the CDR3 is TGCGCCAGCAGCTTGGTCGGGCCTTCCTCTGGAAACACCATATATTTT.

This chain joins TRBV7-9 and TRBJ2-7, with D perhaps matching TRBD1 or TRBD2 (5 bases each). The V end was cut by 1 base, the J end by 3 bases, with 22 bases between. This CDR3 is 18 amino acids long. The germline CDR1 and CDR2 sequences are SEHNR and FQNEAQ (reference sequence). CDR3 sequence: CASSLEGTGKQVIYEQYF. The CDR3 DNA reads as TGTGCCAGCAGCTTAGAAGGGACGGGCAAACAAGTCATCTACGAGCAGTACTTC.

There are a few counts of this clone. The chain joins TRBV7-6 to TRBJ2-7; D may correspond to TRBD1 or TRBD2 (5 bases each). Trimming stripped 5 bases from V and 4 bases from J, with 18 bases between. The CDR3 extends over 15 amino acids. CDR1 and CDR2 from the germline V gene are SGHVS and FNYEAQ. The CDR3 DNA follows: TGTGCCAGCAGCCCCGGACTCGACAGTGGGTACGAGCAGTACTTC. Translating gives CASSPGLDSGYEQYF. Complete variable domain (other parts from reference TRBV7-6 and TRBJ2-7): GAGVSQSPRYKVTKRGQDVALRCDPISGHVSLYWYRQALGQGPEFLTYFNYEAQQDKSGLPNDRFSAERPEGSISTLTIQRTEQRDSAMYRCASSPGLDSGYEQYFGPGTRLTVT.

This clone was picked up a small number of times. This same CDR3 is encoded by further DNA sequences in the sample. Here the CDR3 DNA reads TGCGCCAGCAGCCTAGATAACCAAGAGACCCAGTACTTC. It is translated as CASSLDNQETQYF. The chain combines TRBV5-1 with TRBJ2-5; no definite D call. With 4 bases removed from V and 0 bases from J, the gap between germline ends came to 7 bases. CDR3 size: 13 residues. Germline V gene sequence: CDR1 SGHRS, CDR2 YFSETQ.

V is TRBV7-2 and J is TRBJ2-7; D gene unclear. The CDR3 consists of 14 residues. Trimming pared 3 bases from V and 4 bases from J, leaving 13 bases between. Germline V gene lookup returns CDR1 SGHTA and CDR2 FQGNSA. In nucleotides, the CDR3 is TGTGCCAGCAGCTTTTTGGGGTTTCAGTACGAGCAGTACTTC. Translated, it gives CASSFLGFQYEQYF.

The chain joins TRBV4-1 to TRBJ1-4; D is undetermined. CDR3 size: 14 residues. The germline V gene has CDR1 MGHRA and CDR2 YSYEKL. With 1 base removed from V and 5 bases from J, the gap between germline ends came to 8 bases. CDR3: CASSQGYGNEKLFF. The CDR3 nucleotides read TGCGCCAGCAGCCAAGGTTATGGAAATGAAAAACTGTTTTTT.

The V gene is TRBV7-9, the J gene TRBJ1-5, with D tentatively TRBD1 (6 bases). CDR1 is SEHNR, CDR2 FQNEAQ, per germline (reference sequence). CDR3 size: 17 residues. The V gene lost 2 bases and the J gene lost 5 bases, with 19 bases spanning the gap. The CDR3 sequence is CASSLYVGRGVDQPQHF. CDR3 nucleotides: TGTGCCAGCAGCTTATACGTCGGCAGGGGAGTTGATCAGCCCCAGCATTTT.

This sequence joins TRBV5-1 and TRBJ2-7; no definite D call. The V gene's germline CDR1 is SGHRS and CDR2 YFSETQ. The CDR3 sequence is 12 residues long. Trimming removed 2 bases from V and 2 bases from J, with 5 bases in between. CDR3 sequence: CASSLLPYEQYF. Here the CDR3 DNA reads TGCGCCAGCAGCTTACTTCCCTACGAGCAGTACTTC.

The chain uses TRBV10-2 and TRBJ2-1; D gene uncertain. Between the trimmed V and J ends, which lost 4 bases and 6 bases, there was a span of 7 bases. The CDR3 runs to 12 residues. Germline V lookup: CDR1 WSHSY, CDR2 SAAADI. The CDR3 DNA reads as TGCGCCAGCAGTGCCACCCCCAATGAGCAGTTCTTC. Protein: CASSATPNEQFF.

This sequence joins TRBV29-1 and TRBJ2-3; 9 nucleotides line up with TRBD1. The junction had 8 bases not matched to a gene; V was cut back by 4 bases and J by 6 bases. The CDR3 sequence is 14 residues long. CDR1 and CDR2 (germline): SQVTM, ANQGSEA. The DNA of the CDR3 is TGCAGCGTTGCTGGACAGGGGAACGCGGATACGCAGTATTTT. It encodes CSVAGQGNADTQYF.

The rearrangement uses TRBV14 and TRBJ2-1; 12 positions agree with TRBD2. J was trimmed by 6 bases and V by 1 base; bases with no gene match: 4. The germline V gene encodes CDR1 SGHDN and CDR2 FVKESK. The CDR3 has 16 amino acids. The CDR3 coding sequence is TGTGCCAGCAGCCAAGTTCTAGCGGGAGGGCCCAATGAGCAGTTCTTC. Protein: CASSQVLAGGPNEQFF.

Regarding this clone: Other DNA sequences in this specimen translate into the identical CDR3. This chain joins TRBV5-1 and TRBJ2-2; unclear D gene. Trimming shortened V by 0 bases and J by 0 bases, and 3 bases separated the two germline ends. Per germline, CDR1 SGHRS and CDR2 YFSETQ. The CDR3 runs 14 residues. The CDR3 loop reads CASSLGTNTGELFF. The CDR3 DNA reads TGCGCCAGCAGCTTGGGTACGAACACCGGGGAGCTGTTTTTT.